One and the same sample provided the 4 T cell receptor beta chains below, sequenced in a study of blood T cell repertoires in COVID-19. Generated by immunoSEQ multiplex PCR, the TCRdb table keeps only in-frame clones and is missing some. Of 200,000 to 250,000 clones in the sample, approximately 90% are singletons; the top ten hold under 4%. Sequencing used PBMCs or T cells enriched from blood (not recorded which). All receptors come from a middle-aged woman with acute COVID-19.

This chain joins TRBV15 and TRBJ2-2; D is possibly TRBD2 (6 bases). V lost 5 bases and J lost 2, with 15 bases in between. The CDR3 contains 16 residues. CDR1 and CDR2 (germline): LNHNV, YYDKDF (reference sequence). DNA of the CDR3: TGTGCCACCAGCCGGGGGAAAGGGTCCAACACCGGGGAGCTGTTTTTT. It translates to CATSRGKGSNTGELFF.

This clone has more than one count but fewer than ten. The chain employs TRBV5-1 and TRBJ2-1; 11 bases map to TRBD1. The CDR3 sequence is 14 residues long. V was pared by 7 bases and J by 4 bases, with 4 bases of the junction left unmatched. Germline V gene sequence: CDR1 SGHRS, CDR2 YFSETQ. The DNA of the CDR3 is TGCGCCAGCGAGGGACAGGGGGTTTACAATGAGCAGTTCTTC. It translates to CASEGQGVYNEQFF.

The chain carries TRBV6-5 and TRBJ1-1; no firm D call. There are 15 residues in the CDR3. Trimming took 0 bases from V and 1 from J, leaving 9 bases between them. Germline CDR1 reads MNHEY; CDR2 reads SVGAGI. CDR3 sequence reads: CASSYSHPKNTEAFF. The CDR3 DNA is TGTGCCAGCAGTTACTCGCACCCTAAGAACACTGAAGCTTTCTTT.

This chain uses TRBV24-1 with TRBJ1-2; the D gene is possibly TRBD1 (5 bases). Looked up from germline, CDR1 is KGHDR and CDR2 is SFDVKD. The CDR3 is made up of 13 amino acids. Between the trimmed V and J ends, which lost 4 bases and 8 bases, there was a span of 13 bases. The CDR3 DNA follows: TGTGCCACCAGTGACCCCCGGGGGATCGGCTACACCTTC. Translation: CATSDPRGIGYTF.